The T cell receptor beta chain under discussion was sequenced for a study of T cells after posttransplantation cyclophosphamide (dated by TCRdb to the mid-2010s). A note on the overall study: Using TRB sequencing, the study followed how the T cell repertoire reconstituted after myeloablative bone marrow transplantation in which posttransplantation cyclophosphamide served as GVHD prophylaxis. Samples from roughly 32 PTCy-treated patients, along with samples from roughly 15 of their related bone marrow donors, underwent antigen receptor sequencing. Blood from every one of the 30 to 35 PTCy patients who had 1-year posttransplant specimens underwent TRB sequencing. In 3 patients, up to about 3 additional blood samples taken between 2 and 5.2 years after transplant also underwent TRB sequencing, as did pretransplant blood from 4 patients. TRA and TRB clonality were tightly correlated in ten or so samples, so subsequent TCR analyses focused on TRB only. Public TRB sequences were searched against a database of over 3,500 sequences associated with responses to pathogens, tumor antigens, self-antigens and alloantigens.

There are many counts of this clone. It lacks a known antigen. No base quality values were provided; no much bigger clone lies one nucleotide off. From the germline V gene, CDR1 is SGHTA and CDR2 is FQGTGA. The CDR3 goes from the cysteine to the phenylalanine over 14 residues. Of the read, only the CDR3 DNA is kept; its 42 bases are in frame from base 1. V is cut by 3 bases and J by 6 bases, and the space between the germline ends is 11 bases. Genomic DNA was the input for TRB sequencing, which was run either with the immunoSEQ assay at survey resolution or with the hsTCRB kit. The authors processed their data as follows. Initial read processing used immunoSEQ software, and repertoire analyses used the LymphoSeq R package. Clonality was computed as 1 minus normalized Shannon entropy, and a Gini coefficient was also calculated for each TRB dataset. Phenotypes of unsorted samples were inferred by mapping TRB sequences from sorted subsets of the recipient or donor onto unsorted samples of the same recipient. TCRdb's version of the immuneACCESS table is confined to in-frame rearrangements and falls short of the full clone set. An unresolved V gene accounts for under half of the shortfall where checked; the remainder is of unknown origin. V, J and clone size derive from that table, while D and trimming were established from the DNA sequence. The table gives roughly 12,000 clones for this sample, with none occurring only once. The biggest ten clones account for over 20% of the sample.

The sample's treatment or condition label, in plain terms: high-dose cyclophosphamide on days +3 and +4 as single-agent GVHD prophylaxis. Patients in the PTCy group got busulfan and fludarabine conditioning, a marrow graft from a related or unrelated donor, and cyclophosphamide on days +3 and +4. The PTCy-treated patients were enrolled in a prospective multi-institutional clinical trial. Mononuclear cells from peripheral blood and bone marrow were separated by Ficoll-Hypaque density centrifugation and then cryopreserved. What the study reported, not specific to this receptor: Across about 40 patients, TRB clonality was highly associated with recipient CMV seropositivity and CMV reactivation, and diversity in PTCy patients was similar to diversity in CNI/methotrexate controls. At 1-2 months, donor-recipient similarity was low but rose over the first year, and the later blood repertoires were often dominated by donor CD8+ memory clones. The TRB repertoires of T cells infiltrating skin or GI tract showed only limited overlap with the TRB repertoires of T cells in blood.

This sequence originates from a female patient in her forties or fifties who received an allogeneic stem cell transplant from a related donor, was CMV-positive, and had acute GVHD only. Once a transplant has taken place, some T cells may be donor derived. Sample: PBMCs, taken after allogeneic stem cell transplant with posttransplant cyclophosphamide. The chain couples TRBV7-3 to TRBJ2-2; the D segment could be TRBD1, given 5 matching bases. At the DNA level, the sequence is TGTGCCAGCAGCTTCCAGGGAACGGCCGGGGAGCTGTTTTTT. This gives the protein CASSFQGTAGELFF. Joined to the reference TRBV7-3 and TRBJ2-2 proteins, this CDR3 gives the full variable domain: GAGVSQTPSNKVTEKGKYVELRCDPISGHTALYWYRQSLGQGPEFLIYFQGTGAADDSGLPNDRFFAVRPEGSVSTLKIQRTERGDSAVYLCASSFQGTAGELFFGEGSRLTVL.